This TCR beta chain was recorded in a study of CD4 T cells in relation to SARS-CoV-2 and coronaviruses. The count of this clone is one. Its antigen is not known. This CDR3 has 14 amino acids. In germline, CDR1 is LNHDA, CDR2 SQIVND (reference sequence). Trimming took off 3 bases at V and 1 base at J, with 6 bases between the two ends. TCRdb's table, derived via immunoSEQ multiplex PCR, lists solely in-frame clones and lacks some. The sample lists 20,000 to 25,000 clones, more than 65% seen once, with 17% in the top ten. Unexposed donor CD4+ T cells date from about 2011-2018, before the COVID-19 pandemic. CD4+ T cells were isolated from the cells after about nine days of culture.

The rearrangement links TRBV19 to TRBJ1-4; D gene unclear. Sequenced sample: CD4+ T cells from PBMCs, cultured in vitro. The sequence was obtained from a human donor in good health. Written as DNA, the CDR3 is TGTGCCAGTAGTATGAAGGTAACTAATGAAAAACTGTTTTTT. It translates to CASSMKVTNEKLFF.